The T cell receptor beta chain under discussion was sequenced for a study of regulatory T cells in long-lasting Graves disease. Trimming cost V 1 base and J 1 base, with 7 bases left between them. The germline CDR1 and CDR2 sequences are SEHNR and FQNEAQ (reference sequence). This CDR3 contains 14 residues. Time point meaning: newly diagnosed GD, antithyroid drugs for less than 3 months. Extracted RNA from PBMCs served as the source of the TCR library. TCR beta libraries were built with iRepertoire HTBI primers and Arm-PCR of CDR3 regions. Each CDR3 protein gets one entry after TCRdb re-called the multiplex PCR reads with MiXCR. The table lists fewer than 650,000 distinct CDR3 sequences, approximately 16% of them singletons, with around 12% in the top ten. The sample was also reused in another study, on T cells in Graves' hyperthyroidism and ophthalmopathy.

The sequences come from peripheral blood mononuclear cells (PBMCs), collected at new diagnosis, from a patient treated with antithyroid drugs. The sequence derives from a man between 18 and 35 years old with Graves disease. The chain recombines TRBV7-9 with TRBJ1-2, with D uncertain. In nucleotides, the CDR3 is TGTGCCAGCAGCTTAGGGTACAGTAACTATGGCTACACCTTC. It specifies CASSLGYSNYGYTF. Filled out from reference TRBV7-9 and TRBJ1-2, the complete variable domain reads DTGVSQNPRHKITKRGQNVTFRCDPISEHNRLYWYRQTLGQGPEFLTYFQNEAQLEKSRLLSDRFSAERPKGSFSTLEIQRTEQGDSAMYLCASSLGYSNYGYTFGSGTRLTVV.